These 25 T cell receptor beta chains came from one sample sequenced in a study of graft-versus-host responses after intestinal transplantation. For these receptors, no antigen is known. Only in-frame clones appear in the TCRdb table, and some are missing; sequencing was by immunoSEQ multiplex PCR. The data contain roughly 97,000 clones, roughly 91% of them singletons. The starting material was unstimulated CD4+ T cells sorted from spleen or lymph node cells, obtained before transplant. The receptors were sampled from a human donor who was the organ donor for an intestinal transplant.

The CDR3, as DNA: TGTGCCAGCCGGGGGGGCTCTTGGGGAGATACGCAGTATTTT. Translating gives CASRGGSWGDTQYF. The chain has TRBV28 and TRBJ2-3, with 8 nucleotides matching TRBD2. Germline CDR1 and CDR2: MDHEN and SYDVKM. V dropped 8 bases and J dropped 5; count of bases not matched to a gene: 9. This CDR3 contains 14 residues.

This clone appeared a single time. V is TRBV4-1 and J is TRBJ1-6; D gene unclear. Germline values: CDR1 MGHRA, CDR2 YSYEKL. The CDR3 spans 14 residues. Trimming took off 1 base at V and 8 bases at J, with 9 bases between the two ends. CDR3 amino acids: CASSQGLADSPLHF. The DNA for the CDR3 is TGCGCCAGCAGCCAAGGTTTGGCGGATTCACCCCTCCACTTT.

The gene calls are TRBV25-1 and TRBJ1-5; D gene ambiguous. The CDR3 is made up of 12 amino acids. With 7 bases removed from V and 5 bases from J, the gap between germline ends came to 9 bases. CDR1 and CDR2 from the germline V gene are MGHDK and SYGVNS. CDR3 bases: TGTGCCAGCAACCGAGGTGATCAGCCCCAGCATTTT. It encodes CASNRGDQPQHF.

The V call is TRBV5-8, the J call TRBJ2-7; TRBD1 is a possible D gene (6 bases). Germline loops: CDR1 SGHTS, CDR2 YDEGEE. This CDR3 comprises 13 residues. Trimming left V 2 bases short and J 7 bases short, with 13 bases between. CDR3 sequence reads: CASSFYPGEEQYF. The CDR3 DNA reads TGTGCCAGCAGCTTCTATCCAGGGGAGGAGCAGTACTTC.

The V gene is TRBV29-1, the J gene TRBJ1-1; possibly TRBD1 for D (5 bases). With 3 bases removed from V and 6 bases from J, the gap between germline ends came to 17 bases. Germline V gives CDR1 SQVTM, CDR2 ANQGSEA. This CDR3 contains 14 residues. CDR3 amino acids: CSVDRGLGVAEAFF. CDR3 in DNA: TGCAGCGTTGACCGGGGGTTGGGTGTGGCTGAAGCTTTCTTT.

The V call is TRBV2, the J call TRBJ1-5; no reliable D call. CDR1 and CDR2 from the germline V gene are SNHLY and FYNNEI. The CDR3 runs 13 residues. V was trimmed by 8 bases and J by 5 bases, leaving 13 bases between them. The CDR3 DNA reads as TGTGCCAGCCTTGCCAGTGGGCATCAGCCCCAGCATTTT. Its translation is CASLASGHQPQHF.

This chain connects TRBV13 to TRBJ2-4, with D perhaps TRBD1 (7 bases). The CDR3 has 16 residues. Germline V gene lookup returns CDR1 PRHDT and CDR2 FYEKMQ (reference sequence). V gave up 1 base and J gave up 6 bases, with 16 bases separating them. CDR3 nucleotides: TGTGCCAGCAGCTTAGCTATTGGACAGGAGGGAAACATTCAGTACTTC. Translation: CASSLAIGQEGNIQYF.

The chain couples TRBV18 to TRBJ2-7, with 9 bases fitting TRBD1. The ends lost 1 base at V and 5 bases at J; junction bases unmatched: 6. Germline V CDR1 and CDR2: KGHSH, LQKENI. The CDR3 runs 15 residues. The CDR3 sequence: CASSPLDRGWNEQYF. CDR3 coding DNA: TGTGCCAGCTCACCACTCGACAGGGGGTGGAACGAGCAGTACTTC.

This sequence joins TRBV30 and TRBJ1-1; D is possibly TRBD1 (5 bases). V was trimmed by 2 bases and J by 6 bases, leaving 16 bases between them. The CDR3 extends over 14 amino acids. Germline CDR1 reads GTSNPN; CDR2 reads SVGIG (reference sequence). CDR3 bases: TGTGCCTGGAGTTCCAGTCCAGGGTCGCCTGAAGCTTTCTTT. This translates into CAWSSSPGSPEAFF.

The genes are TRBV7-2 and TRBJ1-6; perhaps TRBD1 as D (5 bases). Germline CDR1 is SGHTA and CDR2 is FQGNSA. Trimming took off 5 bases at V and 15 bases at J, with 20 bases between the two ends. This CDR3 is 14 amino acids long. CDR3 in DNA: TGTGCCAGCAGCAAAGTCACAGGTTCTGCAAACCTCCACTTT. Translating gives CASSKVTGSANLHF. Using reference TRBV7-2 and TRBJ1-6 for the parts outside the CDR3, the full variable domain is GAGVSQSPSNKVTEKGKDVELRCDPISGHTALYWYRQSLGQGLEFLIYFQGNSAPDKSGLPSDRFSAERTGGSVSTLTIQRTQQEDSAVYLCASSKVTGSANLHFGNGTRLTVT.

This sequence joins TRBV4-1 and TRBJ2-7, with a tentative D call TRBD1 (5 bases). Germline V gives CDR1 MGHRA, CDR2 YSYEKL. The CDR3 covers 12 residues. V shed 0 bases and J shed 7 bases, with 7 bases lying between them. The CDR3 here is CASSQDNREQYF. The CDR3 bases are TGCGCCAGCAGCCAAGATAACAGGGAGCAGTACTTC.

The genes are TRBV28 and TRBJ1-2, with D perhaps matching TRBD1 (5 bases). The CDR3 is made up of 14 amino acids. Trimming took 5 bases from V and 2 from J, leaving 12 bases between them. Germline CDR1 MDHEN, CDR2 SYDVKM. CDR3 nucleotides: TGTGCCAGCAGTCTCGGGGGGGGGAACTATGGCTACACCTTC. It codes for CASSLGGGNYGYTF.

This sequence joins TRBV7-8 and TRBJ1-5; perhaps TRBD1 as D (6 bases). Trimming removed 8 bases from V and 2 bases from J, with 10 bases in between. The CDR3 is 13 residues long. Germline V gene data show CDR1 as SGHVS and CDR2 as FQNEAQ. The CDR3 reads CASLQGRNQPQHF. CDR3 nucleotide sequence: TGTGCCAGCCTTCAGGGGCGCAATCAGCCCCAGCATTTT.

This chain joins TRBV19 and TRBJ1-1; D might be TRBD1 (5 bases). Germline V lookup: CDR1 LNHDA, CDR2 SQIVND (reference sequence). The germline V and J ends were trimmed by 4 bases and 7 bases, with 13 bases remaining between them. The CDR3 length is 13 residues. The chain's CDR3 is CASSRIGQGEAFF. The CDR3 nucleotides are TGTGCCAGTAGTAGAATTGGGCAGGGTGAAGCTTTCTTT.

The chain employs TRBV5-1 and TRBJ1-6; perhaps TRBD1 as D (6 bases). The CDR3 covers 13 residues. The V end was cut by 9 bases, the J end by 9 bases, with 16 bases between. CDR1 and CDR2 from the germline V gene are SGHRS and YFSETQ. The CDR3 sequence is CATREGGGSPLHF. The DNA for the CDR3 is TGCGCCACCCGGGAGGGGGGGGGTTCACCCCTCCACTTT.

This chain uses TRBV2 with TRBJ1-2; a weak D match, TRBD1 (5 bases). Trimming stripped 5 bases from V and 6 bases from J, with 19 bases between. Per the germline V gene, CDR1 is SNHLY and CDR2 is FYNNEI. CDR3 length: 15 amino acids. CDR3 sequence (DNA): TGTGCCAGCAGTATTCGACAGTTACCACTCCATGGCTACACCTTC. Encoded protein: CASSIRQLPLHGYTF.

The chain joins TRBV5-6 to TRBJ2-3, with D possibly matching TRBD2 (7 bases). In germline, CDR1 is SGHDT, CDR2 YYEEEE. Trimming stripped 0 bases from V and 2 bases from J, with 10 bases between. The CDR3 is 15 amino acids. CDR3 in DNA: TGTGCCAGCAGCTTGGAAGGGGGGGTCACAGATACGCAGTATTTT. Its translation: CASSLEGGVTDTQYF.

The J gene is TRBJ2-7, the V gene TRBV27, with TRBD1 identical over 7 bases. From germline, CDR1 is MNHEY and CDR2 SMNVEV (reference sequence). J gave up 3 bases and V 4 bases, and 9 bases lay outside the gene matches. This CDR3 spans 15 amino acids. The CDR3 loop reads CASSYNRDSGYEQYF. CDR3 coding DNA: TGTGCCAGCAGTTATAACCGGGACAGCGGCTACGAGCAGTACTTC.

The V gene is TRBV19, the J gene TRBJ2-1, with 8 bases identical to TRBD2. The CDR3 covers 13 residues. Losses at the gene ends were 5 bases for V and 5 bases for J; bases not matched to a gene: 2. Germline V CDR1 and CDR2: LNHDA, SQIVND (reference sequence). The CDR3 protein is CASSWTSNNEQFF. The CDR3 region has the DNA TGTGCCAGTAGTTGGACTAGCAACAATGAGCAGTTCTTC. The full variable domain, its missing parts supplied by reference TRBV19 and TRBJ2-1, is DGGITQSPKYLFRKEGQNVTLSCEQNLNHDAMYWYRQDPGQGLRLIYYSQIVNDFQKGDIAEGYSVSREKKESFPLTVTSAQKNPTAFYLCASSWTSNNEQFFGPGTRLTVL.

The rearrangement links TRBV28 to TRBJ2-7; 7 nucleotides agree with TRBD2. V dropped 4 bases and J dropped 2; count of bases not matched to a gene: 5. Germline assignment: CDR1 MDHEN and CDR2 SYDVKM. CDR3 length: 14 amino acids. In DNA, the CDR3 is TGTGCCAGCAGTTACCGGGACTATACCTACGAGCAGTACTTC. It encodes CASSYRDYTYEQYF.

This chain connects TRBV7-2 to TRBJ1-4, with D unresolved. CDR3 size: 15 residues. Trimming stripped 1 base from V and 5 bases from J, with 11 bases between. Germline values: CDR1 SGHTA, CDR2 FQGNSA. The CDR3 region is CASSLETTVNEKLFF. CDR3 DNA sequence: TGTGCCAGCAGCTTAGAGACAACGGTCAATGAAAAACTGTTTTTT.

This clone was observed once. The sample carries other DNA sequences with the same CDR3. The chain recombines TRBV5-1 with TRBJ1-2; TRBD1 might be the D (5 bases). The V gene lost 2 bases and the J gene lost 5 bases, with 10 bases spanning the gap. CDR1 is SGHRS and CDR2 is YFSETQ in the germline V gene. CDR3 length: 13 residues. The CDR3 spells CASSLAGGYGYTF. For the CDR3, the DNA is TGCGCCAGCAGCTTAGCGGGGGGATATGGCTACACCTTC. Together with reference TRBV5-1 and TRBJ1-2, the CDR3 gives the full variable domain: KAGVTQTPRYLIKTRGQQVTLSCSPISGHRSVSWYQQTPGQGLQFLFEYFSETQRNKGNFPGRFSGRQFSNSRSEMNVSTLELGDSALYLCASSLAGGYGYTFGSGTRLTVV.

The rearrangement links TRBV5-1 to TRBJ2-5; D may be TRBD2 (6 bases). The end of the DNA aligns better with TRBJ2-7, so the J call may be wrong. The CDR3 runs to 17 residues. Looked up from germline, CDR1 is SGHRS and CDR2 is YFSETQ. The DNA for the CDR3 is TGCGCCAGCAGCTTGGGCCCTTTCGGGGGTAGCTCCTACGAGCAGTACTTC. Its translation is CASSLGPFGGSSYEQYF.

The chain carries TRBV7-3 and TRBJ2-5; D is undetermined. CDR3 length equals 13 residues. Trimming pared 5 bases from V and 3 bases from J, leaving 10 bases between. The germline CDR1 and CDR2 sequences are SGHTA and FQGTGA. CDR3 sequence: CASSRSNEETQYF. The CDR3 bases are TGTGCCAGCAGCCGAAGCAATGAAGAGACCCAGTACTTC.

The V gene is TRBV5-5, the J gene TRBJ1-1; D is perhaps TRBD1 (5 bases). Germline CDR1 is SGHKS and CDR2 is YYEKEE (reference sequence). This CDR3 region has 13 residues. Trimming stripped 0 bases from V and 5 bases from J, with 8 bases between. Here the CDR3 reads CASSLVGATEAFF. CDR3 sequence (DNA): TGTGCCAGCAGCTTGGTTGGGGCGACTGAAGCTTTCTTT.